This is a list of T cell receptor beta chains from one sample in a study of STAT3 mutations in large granular lymphocyte leukemia. Profiled with immunoSEQ multiplex PCR; TCRdb holds only in-frame clones, not every one. The sample gives under 25,000 clones, about 92% of which show up once; 45% is in the top ten. The sequenced sample consisted of peripheral blood mononuclear cells. The receptors stem from a man aged 55 to 70 with T-cell large granular lymphocyte leukemia. Some clones in this sample may be carry-over from other donors' samples. The CDR3 runs from the conserved cysteine through the conserved F or W. D genes are given only for firm matches. Clone size is given for some rows only: seen once, a few or many times, or a class if the clone is expanded.

.,TRBV29-1,.,TRBJ2-1,TGCAGCTCCAGGGTTACCCTCTCGGGGAATGAGCAGTTCTTC,CSSRVTLSGNEQFF
TRBD1,TRBV6-6,.,TRBJ1-5,TGTGCCAGCAGTTACGCGCAGGGGGCTTACTATCAGCCCCAGCATTTT,CASSYAQGAYYQPQHF
.,TRBV5-6,.,TRBJ1-6,TGTGCCAGCAGCTTTCAGGGTTATAATTCACCCCTCCACTTT,CASSFQGYNSPLHF
.,TRBV2,.,TRBJ2-2,TGTGCCAGCAGTGAAGGTGTAGGGGGGACCGGGGAGCTGTTTTTT,CASSEGVGGTGELFF
TRBD2,TRBV28,.,TRBJ2-7,TGTGCCAGCAGGACACTAGCGGCAACCTCCTACGAGCAGTACTTC,CASRTLAATSYEQYF
TRBD1,TRBV7-9,.,TRBJ2-7,TGTGCCAGCAGCTTAGGGACAGGGGCCTACGAGCAGTACTTC,CASSLGTGAYEQYF
.,TRBV18,.,TRBJ2-5,TGTGCCAGCTCACCAAAGGTAGCAGCAGAGACCCAGTACTTC,CASSPKVAAETQYF
.,TRBV30,.,TRBJ1-2,TGTGCCTGGAGTGTTTCGTCGAGGAACAACTATGGCTACACCTTC,CAWSVSSRNNYGYTF
.,TRBV9,.,TRBJ1-3,TGTGCCAGCAGCCCCCGTTTCAGCTCTGGAAACACCATATATTTT,CASSPRFSSGNTIYF
.,TRBV6-6,.,TRBJ1-6,TGTGCCAGCAGTCCGGATGTGGGTAATTATTCACCCCTCCACTTT,CASSPDVGNYSPLHF
TRBD1,TRBV6-1,.,TRBJ1-4,TGTGCCAGCAGTGTGACGACAGGGGTTCAAGAAAAACTGTTTTTT,CASSVTTGVQEKLFF
.,TRBV5-1,.,TRBJ2-4,TGCGCCAGCAGCTTCTCGGACGGGAACATTCAGTACTTC,CASSFSDGNIQYF
TRBD2,TRBV4-3,.,TRBJ2-7,TGCGCCAGCAGCCAAGATGGGGTCGCGGGAGGGCCAATAGACGAGCAGTACTTC,CASSQDGVAGGPIDEQYF
TRBD2,TRBV30,.,TRBJ2-3,TGTGCCTGGACCCCTGCCGGGAGGGCAGATACGCAGTATTTT,CAWTPAGRADTQYF
TRBD2,TRBV5-1,.,TRBJ2-3,TGCGCCAGCAGTCTTATAGCGGGAGGGCCAGATACGCAGTATTTT,CASSLIAGGPDTQYF
.,TRBV11-2,few,TRBJ2-5,TGTGCCAGCAGCTTAGCTGGAGTGGAGACCCAGTACTTC,CASSLAGVETQYF
.,TRBV5-4,.,TRBJ2-3,TGTGCCAGCAGCTTGGAGCAGGGGGGGAACACAGATACGCAGTATTTT,CASSLEQGGNTDTQYF
.,TRBV5-1,.,TRBJ2-7,TGCGCCAGCAGCTTGGGCAGCCAGGTTGACGAGCAGTACTTC,CASSLGSQVDEQYF
TRBD1,TRBV30,.,TRBJ1-5,TGTGCCTGGAACCCTGGACAGGGGCCCCAGCATTTT,CAWNPGQGPQHF
TRBD1,TRBV18,.,TRBJ2-3,TGTGCCAGCTCAATGGGACAGGGGGTCACAGATACGCAGTATTTT,CASSMGQGVTDTQYF
TRBD1,TRBV28,.,TRBJ1-2,TGTGCCAGCAGCGGGACAGCCTCTAACTATGGCTACACCTTC,CASSGTASNYGYTF
TRBD1,TRBV30,.,TRBJ1-2,TGTGCCTGGAGTCCTGACGACAGGGGACTCGAGACCTTC,CAWSPDDRGLETF
.,TRBV12-5,.,TRBJ1-1,TGTGCTAGTGGTTTAGGCAGGTTGAACACTGAAGCTTTCTTT,CASGLGRLNTEAFF
.,TRBV5-5,.,TRBJ1-2,TGTGCCAGCAGCTTGTTGACAGGTACTAACTATGGCTACACCTTC,CASSLLTGTNYGYTF
TRBD2,TRBV7-9,few,TRBJ2-3,TGTGCCAGCAGCTTGGGAGGGGCTACAGATACGCAGTATTTT,CASSLGGATDTQYF
.,TRBV7-8,.,TRBJ1-5,TGTGCCAGCAGCCTACCGGGGGGCGCGAGCAATCAGCCCCAGCATTTT,CASSLPGGASNQPQHF
TRBD2,TRBV18,.,TRBJ2-7,TGTGCCAGCTCACCATCAAGCGGGAGTCTCAACGAGCAGTACTTC,CASSPSSGSLNEQYF
TRBD2,TRBV4-3,once,TRBJ2-1,TGCGCCAGCAGCCAAGATCGGTTTGGGTCTAGCGGGAGGGCTCAGCAGTTCTTC,CASSQDRFGSSGRAQQFF
.,TRBV4-3,.,TRBJ1-2,TGCGCCAGCAGCCAAGCCAGGGGTGGTTGGTATGGCTACACCTTC,CASSQARGGWYGYTF
.,TRBV5-6,.,TRBJ1-2,TGTGCCAGCAGCTTAAGGTCTGCCAGGGCGGTCGGCTACACCTTC,CASSLRSARAVGYTF
TRBD2,TRBV2,few,TRBJ2-7,TGTGCCAGCGGCCGGCTAGCGGGAGGGTTCGAGCAGTACTTC,CASGRLAGGFEQYF
.,TRBV6-1,.,TRBJ2-7,TGTGCCAGCAGTGCCTATTTAGGGACTGGATCCTACGAGCAGTACTTC,CASSAYLGTGSYEQYF
TRBD2,TRBV4-2,.,TRBJ2-7,TGTGCCAGCAGCCAAGGCCCTAGCGGGAGTACTCGCGAGCAGTACTTC,CASSQGPSGSTREQYF
TRBD1,TRBV7-3,.,TRBJ2-1,TGTGCCAGCAGCTCTCTACCGGGACAGACAAACAATGAGCAGTTCTTC,CASSSLPGQTNNEQFF
TRBD1,TRBV7-3,.,TRBJ1-2,TGTGCCAGCAGCTCACACTCCGGGACAGGGGATCGTGGCTACACCTTC,CASSSHSGTGDRGYTF
TRBD1,TRBV5-1,.,TRBJ2-1,TGCGCCAGCAGCTTGGGACAGGGGCCCTACAATGAGCAGTTCTTC,CASSLGQGPYNEQFF
TRBD1,TRBV11-3,.,TRBJ2-2,TGTGCCAGCAGCAAGACCGACAGGGGACCCACCGGGGAGCTGTTTTTT,CASSKTDRGPTGELFF
.,TRBV5-1,.,TRBJ2-1,TGCGCCAGCAGCTTGGCCCCCCATCCAGGGAGGAGGGGAGGCTCCTACAATGAGCAGTTCTTC,CASSLAPHPGRRGGSYNEQFF
TRBD2,TRBV15,.,TRBJ2-7,TGTGCCACCAGCAGAGGGCTAGCGGAGCGGGGAGCCTTC,CATSRGLAERGAF
.,TRBV11-2,.,TRBJ2-7,TGTGCCAGCAGCTTAGATTGGGGCCCCGCTTACGAGCAGTACTTC,CASSLDWGPAYEQYF
TRBD1,TRBV18,once,TRBJ2-7,TGTGCCAGCTCGCCCAGGGGGCGAGCATACGAGCAGTACTTC,CASSPRGRAYEQYF
TRBD1,TRBV7-2,.,TRBJ2-7,TGTGCCAGCAGCTTAGGACAGGGCTGGCAGTACTTC,CASSLGQGWQYF
.,TRBV5-1,.,TRBJ2-5,TGCGCCAGCAGCTTCGGTGGGGAAGAGACCCAGTACTTC,CASSFGGEETQYF
TRBD1,TRBV18,.,TRBJ2-2,TGTGCCAGCTCACCCCAGGGACAGGGGATGATACCCGGGGAGCTGTTTTTT,CASSPQGQGMIPGELFF
TRBD2,TRBV12-5,.,TRBJ2-3,TGTGCTAGTGCGCTAGCGGGATCAGATACGCAGTATTTT,CASALAGSDTQYF
.,TRBV5-1,.,TRBJ2-7,TGCGCCAGCAGCTTGGGCTACGAGCAGTACTTC,CASSLGYEQYF
TRBD2,TRBV5-1,.,TRBJ2-1,TGCGCCAGCAGCTCCCTAGGACTAGCGGGATCGAGCTCCTACAATGAGCAGTTCTTC,CASSSLGLAGSSSYNEQFF
.,TRBV7-3,.,TRBJ2-7,TGTGCCAGCAGCTTAATGGGTGGGGCTAATTTCTACGAGCAGTACTTC,CASSLMGGANFYEQYF
.,TRBV6-5,.,TRBJ1-3,TGTGCCAGCAGTGTTACTCCGGGAAACACCATATATTTT,CASSVTPGNTIYF
.,TRBV5-1,.,TRBJ1-5,TGCGCCAGCAGCTTGGGGACAGATAGCAATCAGCCCCAGCATTTT,CASSLGTDSNQPQHF
TRBD2,TRBV4-2,.,TRBJ2-3,TGTGCCAGCAGCCAAGATGAAATGGTAGCGGGATCCCTTTATACGCAGTATTTT,CASSQDEMVAGSLYTQYF
.,TRBV4-1,.,TRBJ1-2,TGCGCCAGCAGCCAAAACTTTGGGGGGGCCTATGGCTACACCTTC,CASSQNFGGAYGYTF
.,TRBV18,.,TRBJ2-7,TGTGCCAGCTCATCCGGATCTTCCTACGAGCAGTACTTC,CASSSGSSYEQYF
TRBD1,TRBV5-1,.,TRBJ2-1,TGCGCCAGCAGCCCGGTCGGGACAGGCTCCTACAATGAGCAGTTCTTC,CASSPVGTGSYNEQFF
TRBD1,TRBV7-9,once,TRBJ1-1,TGTGCCAGCAGCTTTTCGACAGGGCCTGAAGCTTTCTTT,CASSFSTGPEAFF
TRBD1,TRBV2,.,TRBJ2-4,TGTGCCAGCAGTGAACTGAGCAGGGGGCGCAGTGTGAACATTCAGTACTTC,CASSELSRGRSVNIQYF
TRBD2,TRBV5-1,.,TRBJ2-3,TGCGCCAGCAGGTTTACTAGCGGGGGGATCTCAGATACGCAGTATTTT,CASRFTSGGISDTQYF
.,TRBV30,.,TRBJ1-2,TGTGCCTGGACAGCTAACATAGCTAACTATGGCTACACCTTC,CAWTANIANYGYTF
.,TRBV5-4,.,TRBJ1-1,TGTGCCAGCAGCTTATCACAGAGCTTAACTACTGAAGCTTTCTTT,CASSLSQSLTTEAFF